Presented here are 6 T cell receptor beta chains from one specimen sequenced in a study of blood T cell repertoires in COVID-19. Sequenced by immunoSEQ multiplex PCR; TCRdb stores in-frame clones only, minus some. This table holds fewer than 110,000 clones, roughly nine tenths found once. Sequenced sample: peripheral blood. These receptors were taken from a woman between 55 and 75 years old with acute or convalescent COVID-19.

This sequence joins TRBV6-5 and TRBJ1-5; 9 bases fit TRBD1. The V gene end was trimmed by 2 bases and the J gene end by 6 bases; junction bases not matched to a gene: 8. CDR1 MNHEY and CDR2 SVGAGI come from the germline V gene. There are 16 residues in the CDR3. The CDR3 is CASSYLGQGLAQPQHF. The CDR3 bases are TGTGCCAGCAGTTACCTGGGACAGGGTCTCGCTCAGCCCCAGCATTTT.

CDR3 in DNA: TGTGCCACCAGTGGGGGGCCTATTTACAATGAGCAGTTCTTC. Encoded protein: CATSGGPIYNEQFF. This chain joins TRBV24-1 and TRBJ2-1, with D perhaps TRBD1 (6 bases). The CDR3 runs to 14 residues. Germline CDR1 KGHDR, CDR2 SFDVKD. V gave up 5 bases and J gave up 4 bases, with 11 bases separating them.

The CDR3 loop is CASSVALGSYEQYF. In DNA, the CDR3 is TGTGCCAGCAGCGTAGCACTAGGGTCCTACGAGCAGTACTTC. The J gene is TRBJ2-7, the V gene TRBV9; a possible D gene is TRBD2 (5 bases). The germline CDR1 and CDR2 sequences are SGDLS and YYNGEE. CDR3 length: 14 amino acids. Trimming cost V 0 bases and J 1 base, with 8 bases left between them. The variable domain in full, completed from reference TRBV9 and TRBJ2-7, reads DSGVTQTPKHLITATGQRVTLRCSPRSGDLSVYWYQQSLDQGLQFLIQYYNGEERAKGNILERFSAQQFPDLHSELNLSSLELGDSALYFCASSVALGSYEQYFGPGTRLTVT.

A word on this clone: Other nucleotide sequences in the sample specify the same CDR3. This sequence joins TRBV7-9 and TRBJ1-4; TRBD1 matches 8 bases. The CDR3 has 14 residues. V trimming: 6 bases; J trimming: 5 bases; junction bases outside the gene matches: 5. Germline V gives CDR1 SEHNR, CDR2 FQNEAQ (reference sequence). CDR3 loop: CASSFGQGNEKLFF. The CDR3 DNA reads TGTGCCAGCAGTTTCGGACAGGGAAATGAAAAACTGTTTTTT.

This clone was picked up many times. This chain joins TRBV7-2 and TRBJ2-1; 13 nucleotides match TRBD2. CDR1 and CDR2 (germline): SGHTA, FQGNSA. The CDR3 consists of 16 residues. J was trimmed by 10 bases and V by 5 bases; bases with no gene match: 11. The CDR3 DNA reads TGTGCCAGCAGCCCAGGGACTAGCGGGGCCCTGGGGGAGCAGTTCTTC. As protein: CASSPGTSGALGEQFF.

The chain has TRBV7-6 and TRBJ2-7, with D possibly TRBD1 on 6 matching bases. V dropped 1 base and J dropped 0 bases, with 10 bases sitting between them. Germline V gene lookup returns CDR1 SGHVS and CDR2 FNYEAQ. This CDR3 contains 15 residues. CDR3 sequence: CASSLGTAISYEQYF. The CDR3 DNA follows: TGTGCCAGCAGCTTAGGGACAGCTATCTCCTACGAGCAGTACTTC.